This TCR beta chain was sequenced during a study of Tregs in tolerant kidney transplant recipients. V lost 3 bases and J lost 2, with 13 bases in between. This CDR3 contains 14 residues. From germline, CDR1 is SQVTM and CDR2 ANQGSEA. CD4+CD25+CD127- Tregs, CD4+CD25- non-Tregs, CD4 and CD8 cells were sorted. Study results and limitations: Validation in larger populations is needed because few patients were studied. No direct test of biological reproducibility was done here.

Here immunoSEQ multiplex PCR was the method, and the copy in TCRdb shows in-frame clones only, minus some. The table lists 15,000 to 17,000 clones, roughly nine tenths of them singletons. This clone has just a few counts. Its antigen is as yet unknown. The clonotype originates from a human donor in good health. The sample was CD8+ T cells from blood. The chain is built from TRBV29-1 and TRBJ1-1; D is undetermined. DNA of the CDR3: TGCAGCGTTGAGAAACAGCCGGAAAACACTGAAGCTTTCTTT. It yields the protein CSVEKQPENTEAFF.